The 25 T cell receptor beta chains reported below all come from one sample, sequenced in a study of sequential checkpoint blockade in melanoma. Treatment in this sample: randomized to nivolumab then ipilimumab (arm A) or the reverse (arm B). Sequencing was performed with immunoSEQ multiplex PCR; in TCRdb, only in-frame clones are kept and a portion is missing. Counted here are around 21,000 clones, approximately 80% occurring once; the ten biggest clones make up over 50%. Material: CD8+ T cells sorted from blood (inferred from file names), obtained from a patient given nivolumab and ipilimumab in sequence. These TCRs come from a human donor with melanoma.

This clone was picked up a small number of times. The V and J genes are TRBV15 and TRBJ2-1, with TRBD1 identical over 7 bases. The CDR3 extends over 15 amino acids. V trimming: 3 bases; J trimming: 7 bases; junction bases outside the gene matches: 9. The V gene's germline CDR1 is LNHNV and CDR2 YYDKDF (reference sequence). The CDR3 nucleotides are TGTGCCACCAGCAGGGAGGCAGGGGGTGGAAATGAGCAGTTCTTC. It yields the protein CATSREAGGGNEQFF.

This chain joins TRBV4-3 and TRBJ1-6; D is uncertain. This CDR3 has 15 amino acids. Germline values: CDR1 LGHNA, CDR2 YSLEER. V lost 0 bases to trimming and J lost 9 bases, with 12 bases between them. The CDR3, as DNA: TGCGCCAGCAGCCAAGATATGGTTGCCGGTTCACCCCTCCACTTT. This codes for CASSQDMVAGSPLHF.

This clone has only one observation. This chain joins TRBV27 and TRBJ1-1; D may be TRBD1 (5 bases). The germline V and J ends were trimmed by 2 bases and 9 bases, with 16 bases remaining between them. The CDR3 has 14 residues. Germline V gene data show CDR1 as MNHEY and CDR2 as SMNVEV (reference sequence). CDR3 sequence: CASSLARKGSQAFF. For the CDR3, the DNA is TGTGCCAGCAGTTTAGCCAGGAAGGGGTCTCAAGCTTTCTTT.

A word on this clone: With a much larger clone just one base away, this may be a read error. The CDR3 nucleotides are TGCGCCAGCAGCCAAGACTCTCCGGGACTAGCGGGGTTCCAGCAGTACTTC. It yields the protein CASSQDSPGLAGFQQYF. The V and J genes are TRBV4-1 and TRBJ2-7; 13 positions agree with TRBD2. The V segment lost 0 bases and the J segment 8 bases; nucleotides outside the gene matches: 10. The CDR3 loop spans 17 amino acids. Germline values: CDR1 MGHRA, CDR2 YSYEKL.

This chain links TRBV28 with TRBJ1-5, with D hard to call. Germline loops: CDR1 MDHEN, CDR2 SYDVKM. Trimming removed 7 bases at V and 6 bases at J, with 16 bases between. This CDR3 comprises 14 residues. CDR3 nucleotides: TGTGCCAGCAAGTTTGGCCCCCCTGGTCAGCCCCAGCATTTT. Amino acid sequence: CASKFGPPGQPQHF.

The rearrangement links TRBV28 to TRBJ2-7; 7 bases are a match to TRBD1. The CDR3 covers 15 residues. The germline V gene has CDR1 MDHEN and CDR2 SYDVKM. The ends lost 6 bases at V and 0 bases at J; junction bases unmatched: 8. CDR3 region: CASSPDRPSSYEQYF. The CDR3, as DNA: TGTGCCAGCAGCCCGGACAGGCCGAGCTCCTACGAGCAGTACTTC. Supplemented by reference TRBV28 and TRBJ2-7, the full variable domain reads DVKVTQSSRYLVKRTGEKVFLECVQDMDHENMFWYRQDPGLGLRLIYFSYDVKMKEKGDIPEGYSVSREKKERFSLILESASTNQTSMYLCASSPDRPSSYEQYFGPGTRLTVT.

J is TRBJ1-2 and V is TRBV5-6; D gene unclear. The V end lost 2 bases, the J end lost 6 bases, and 8 bases lay between the germline ends. The CDR3 loop spans 12 amino acids. The germline gives CDR1 SGHDT, CDR2 YYEEEE. CDR3 sequence reads: CASSFGGNGYTF. The CDR3 bases are TGTGCCAGCAGCTTCGGCGGGAATGGCTACACCTTC.

This clone has a handful of counts. The chain employs TRBV27 and TRBJ2-2, with TRBD2 matching 7 bases. CDR1 is MNHEY and CDR2 is SMNVEV in the germline V gene (reference sequence). V was pared by 0 bases and J by 5 bases, with 3 bases of the junction left unmatched. CDR3 length: 15 amino acids. The CDR3, as DNA: TGTGCCAGCAGTTTATCGATGGGGGGGACCGGGGAGCTGTTTTTT. Protein product: CASSLSMGGTGELFF.

This sequence joins TRBV9 and TRBJ2-7; a weak D match, TRBD2 (7 bases). CDR1 and CDR2 (germline): SGDLS, YYNGEE. The CDR3 is made up of 13 amino acids. The V end was cut by 7 bases, the J end by 3 bases, with 14 bases between. CDR3 sequence reads: CASGGGANYEQYF. The CDR3 nucleotides are TGTGCCAGCGGAGGGGGGGCGAACTACGAGCAGTACTTC.

The rearrangement uses TRBV13 and TRBJ1-1; 11 bases map to TRBD1. The V segment lost 2 bases and the J segment 5 bases; nucleotides outside the gene matches: 1. The CDR3 extends over 14 amino acids. Looked up from germline, CDR1 is PRHDT and CDR2 is FYEKMQ (reference sequence). The CDR3: CASSLWDRGTEAFF. The CDR3 DNA sequence: TGTGCCAGCAGCTTATGGGACAGGGGGACTGAAGCTTTCTTT.

The CDR3 DNA reads TGTGCCAGCCAGAATAGAGGAGGGGATATCGATGGCTACACCTTC. Residues: CASQNRGGDIDGYTF. This sequence joins TRBV25-1 and TRBJ1-2; D perhaps matches TRBD1 (5 bases). V lost 8 bases to trimming and J lost 6 bases, with 22 bases between them. Germline values: CDR1 MGHDK, CDR2 SYGVNS. The length of the CDR3 is 15 residues.

The V and J genes are TRBV27 and TRBJ2-3; TRBD2 matches at 7 bases. V lost 2 bases, J lost 1 base, and 6 bases stayed unmatched. Germline values: CDR1 MNHEY, CDR2 SMNVEV (reference sequence). This CDR3 comprises 16 residues. Here the CDR3 reads CASSLDWTSGTDTQYF. For the CDR3, the DNA is TGTGCCAGCAGTTTAGATTGGACTAGTGGCACAGATACGCAGTATTTT.

The gene calls are TRBV11-2 and TRBJ2-3, with 7 bases fitting TRBD1. Losses at the gene ends were 0 bases for V and 3 bases for J; bases not matched to a gene: 9. Germline lookup yields CDR1 SGHAT and CDR2 FQNNGV. This CDR3 comprises 17 residues. The CDR3 nucleotides read TGTGCCAGCAGCTTAGAACAAGACAGGGTGAATACAGATACGCAGTATTTT. It codes for CASSLEQDRVNTDTQYF. Together with reference TRBV11-2 and TRBJ2-3, the CDR3 gives the full variable domain: EAGVAQSPRYKIIEKRQSVAFWCNPISGHATLYWYQQILGQGPKLLIQFQNNGVVDDSQLPKDRFSAERLKGVDSTLKIQPAKLEDSAVYLCASSLEQDRVNTDTQYFGPGTRLTVL.

The gene calls are TRBV9 and TRBJ2-1; 12 bases are a match to TRBD1. Germline values: CDR1 SGDLS, CDR2 YYNGEE. The CDR3 loop spans 18 amino acids. V gave up 1 base and J gave up 10 bases; unmatched junction bases: 15. The CDR3 region is CASSVNFGTGGVALEQFF. CDR3 bases: TGTGCCAGCAGCGTAAATTTCGGGACAGGGGGCGTTGCGCTCGAGCAGTTCTTC.

In its sample, this clone was seen once. Here the CDR3 DNA reads TGTGCCATCAGGGAAGGCGGGAGGCAAGAGACCCAGTACTTC. Translated, it gives CAIREGGRQETQYF. V usage is TRBV10-3 and J usage is TRBJ2-5; 8 nucleotides align to TRBD2. This CDR3 is built from 14 residues. Trimming cost V 6 bases and J 2 bases; bases outside gene matches: 5. The germline gives CDR1 ENHRY, CDR2 SYGVKD.

The chain is built from TRBV9 and TRBJ2-2; D gene ambiguous. Per the germline V gene, CDR1 is SGDLS and CDR2 is YYNGEE. The CDR3 sequence is 12 residues long. The ends were cut back, 4 bases at V and 4 bases at J, with 5 bases in the middle. DNA of the CDR3: TGTGCCAGCAGCTCCTTCACCGGGGAGCTGTTTTTT. Translation gives CASSSFTGELFF. The full variable domain, in which reference TRBV9 and TRBJ2-2 provide the parts outside the CDR3, is DSGVTQTPKHLITATGQRVTLRCSPRSGDLSVYWYQQSLDQGLQFLIQYYNGEERAKGNILERFSAQQFPDLHSELNLSSLELGDSALYFCASSSFTGELFFGEGSRLTVL.

V usage is TRBV7-9 and J usage is TRBJ1-1, with D perhaps TRBD1 (5 bases). This CDR3 is 15 amino acids long. CDR1 is SEHNR and CDR2 is FQNEAQ in the germline V gene (reference sequence). Trimming removed 3 bases at V and 3 bases at J, with 14 bases between. CDR3 bases: TGTGCCAGCAGCTTGGCGGACACATTGGACACTGAAGCTTTCTTT. This translates into CASSLADTLDTEAFF.

This clone was seen more than once but under ten times. CDR3 sequence: CASGTRRYNEQFF. In nucleotides, the CDR3 is TGTGCCAGTGGGACACGGAGATACAATGAGCAGTTCTTC. The rearrangement links TRBV5-8 to TRBJ2-1; D may be TRBD1 (6 bases). The CDR3 loop spans 13 amino acids. Germline CDR1 SGHTS, CDR2 YDEGEE. With 8 bases removed from V and 4 bases from J, the gap between germline ends came to 13 bases.

This rearrangement joins TRBV2 to TRBJ2-7; the match to TRBD1 covers 7 bases. Losses at the gene ends were 8 bases for V and 4 bases for J; bases not matched to a gene: 2. CDR1 SNHLY and CDR2 FYNNEI come from the germline V gene. The CDR3 extends over 11 amino acids. The chain's CDR3 is CASRQGYEQYF. CDR3 nucleotide sequence: TGTGCCAGCCGACAGGGTTACGAGCAGTACTTC.

The V gene is TRBV18, the J gene TRBJ1-1; 8 positions agree with TRBD1. V was clipped by 7 bases and J by 4 bases; unmatched bases: 8. Germline assignment: CDR1 KGHSH and CDR2 LQKENI. This CDR3 is built from 14 residues. CDR3 in amino acids: CASYQTGDGTEAFF. CDR3 in DNA: TGTGCCAGCTACCAGACAGGGGACGGCACTGAAGCTTTCTTT.

In nucleotides, the CDR3 is TGTGCCAGCAGCGTAGAAGGCGGCGGGAGCACAGATACGCAGTATTTT. Its translation: CASSVEGGGSTDTQYF. The V gene is TRBV9, the J gene TRBJ2-3; maybe TRBD2 (5 bases). Trimming took off 0 bases at V and 0 bases at J, with 11 bases between the two ends. The CDR3 is 16 residues long. Germline V gene sequence: CDR1 SGDLS, CDR2 YYNGEE.

The V gene is TRBV29-1, the J gene TRBJ2-3; D unresolved. There are 15 residues in the CDR3. CDR1 is SQVTM and CDR2 is ANQGSEA in the germline V gene. Trimming stripped 4 bases from V and 2 bases from J, with 16 bases between. CDR3 coding DNA: TGCAGCGTTGCTGGTGAGGTCTCTTCCACAGATACGCAGTATTTT. Residues: CSVAGEVSSTDTQYF.

This sequence joins TRBV7-9 and TRBJ2-7; D possibly corresponds to TRBD1 (5 bases). There are 13 residues in the CDR3. Trimming removed 0 bases from V and 6 bases from J, with 9 bases in between. CDR1 SEHNR and CDR2 FQNEAQ come from the germline V gene (reference sequence). The CDR3 spells CASSLALRAEQYF. The CDR3 DNA follows: TGTGCCAGCAGCTTAGCGCTCAGGGCCGAGCAGTACTTC.

This chain joins TRBV4-1 and TRBJ1-2; possibly TRBD1 for D (6 bases). V was clipped by 0 bases and J by 5 bases, with 19 bases between them. In germline, CDR1 is MGHRA, CDR2 YSYEKL. This CDR3 comprises 17 residues. In DNA, the CDR3 is TGCGCCAGCAGCCAAGATACGACGGACTGGGACAAATATGGCTACACCTTC. Residues: CASSQDTTDWDKYGYTF.

The V call is TRBV15, the J call TRBJ2-5, with TRBD2 matching 14 bases. This CDR3 spans 19 amino acids. V trimming: 5 bases; J trimming: 0 bases; junction bases outside the gene matches: 11. Germline loops: CDR1 LNHNV, CDR2 YYDKDF (reference sequence). As DNA, the CDR3 is TGTGCCACCAGCGGAAGGACTAGCGGGGGGCCGAGGGACCAAGAGACCCAGTACTTC. It translates to CATSGRTSGGPRDQETQYF.